This is a list of T cell receptor beta chains from one sample in a study of CD8+CD57+ T cells in acquired aplastic anemia. Each CDR3 protein is one row after TCRdb ran MiXCR on the reads. Of approximately 170,000 distinct CDR3 sequences listed, around 60% were seen once; the top ten hold under 50%. The sample consisted of sorted CD4+, CD8+, or CD8+CD57+ T cells (not recorded which) from PBMCs. Every receptor here comes from a human donor in good health. Both conserved end residues are part of each CDR3. D genes are given only for firm matches. The size entry is marked missing in some rows and otherwise reads once, few, many or a size class.

D,size,J,V,CDR3,DNA
-,-,TRBJ2-1,TRBV9,CASSVEPEGNEQFF,TGTGCCAGCAGCGTAGAGCCTGAGGGGAATGAGCAGTTCTTC
-,-,TRBJ2-1,TRBV5-8,CASSLFSSVNEQFF,TGTGCCAGCAGCTTGTTCTCGTCCGTCAATGAGCAGTTCTTC
-,-,TRBJ2-2,TRBV9,CASVGENTGELFF,TGTGCCAGTGTGGGTGAGAACACCGGGGAGCTGTTTTTT
-,-,TRBJ2-3,TRBV6-4,CASSDSGGATDTQYF,TGTGCCAGCAGTGACTCGGGGGGGGCCACAGATACGCAGTATTTT
TRBD1,-,TRBJ2-1,TRBV7-6,CASSLETGAYNEQFF,TGTGCCAGCAGCTTAGAGACAGGGGCCTACAATGAGCAGTTCTTC
TRBD2,-,TRBJ2-3,TRBV9,CASSVSGGDTDTQYF,TGTGCCAGCAGCGTAAGCGGGGGGGACACAGATACGCAGTATTTT
-,-,TRBJ1-2,TRBV9,CASSVVGGDYGYTF,TGTGCCAGCAGCGTAGTAGGAGGGGACTATGGCTACACCTTC
-,many,TRBJ2-3,TRBV20-1,CSAKTDTQYF,TGCAGTGCTAAGACGGATACGCAGTATTTT
-,-,TRBJ2-5,TRBV19,CASSRSSGRQETQYF,TGTGCCAGTAGTAGGTCGAGCGGAAGACAAGAGACCCAGTACTTC
-,-,TRBJ2-1,TRBV2,CASSEADNKQFF,TGCGCCAGCAGTGAAGCGGACAATAAGCAGTTCTTC
-,-,TRBJ1-4,TRBV7-9,CASSLVVGRSEKLFF,TGTGCCAGCAGCTTAGTGGTAGGGAGGAGTGAAAAACTGTTTTTT
-,-,TRBJ2-5,TRBV10-3,CAISDQQETQYF,TGTGCCATCAGTGACCAGCAAGAGACCCAGTACTTC
TRBD2,-,TRBJ2-5,TRBV29-1,CSVTGGGYGETQYF,TGCAGCGTGACCGGGGGGGGTTATGGAGAGACCCAGTACTTC
TRBD2,-,TRBJ2-1,TRBV20-1,CSARDLAGGPYSEQFF,TGCAGTGCTAGAGACCTAGCGGGAGGGCCTTACAGTGAGCAGTTCTTC
-,-,TRBJ1-2,TRBV20-1,CSASEFTDGYTF,TGCAGTGCTAGTGAGTTTACGGATGGCTACACCTTC
TRBD1,many,TRBJ2-1,TRBV24-1,CATSDSGGFAYNEQFF,TGTGCCACCAGTGATTCAGGGGGATTTGCCTACAATGAGCAGTTCTTC
TRBD2,-,TRBJ2-7,TRBV2,CASKREVWEQYF,TGTGCCAGCAAGCGGGAGGTTTGGGAGCAGTACTTC
-,many,TRBJ1-1,TRBV19,CASRPTAKNTEAFF,TGTGCCAGTAGGCCGACAGCAAAGAACACTGAAGCTTTCTTT
-,-,TRBJ1-1,TRBV9,CASSVDGAGNTEAFF,TGTGCCAGCAGCGTAGACGGAGCCGGGAACACTGAAGCTTTCTTT
TRBD1,-,TRBJ1-1,TRBV2,CASRTGGAGEAFF,TGTGCCAGCAGAACAGGGGGGGCCGGGGAAGCTTTCTTT
-,many,TRBJ2-5,TRBV7-8,CASSLSYPTGSQETQYF,TGTGCCAGCAGCTTATCGTACCCTACTGGGTCACAAGAGACCCAGTACTTC
-,-,TRBJ2-3,TRBV7-2,CASSPQRLTDTQYF,TGTGCCAGCAGCCCGCAGCGACTCACAGATACGCAGTATTTT
TRBD2,once,TRBJ2-3,TRBV5-4,CASSTGLAGTTDTQYF,TGTGCCAGCAGCACTGGACTAGCGGGGACCACAGATACGCAGTATTTT
-,-,TRBJ2-1,TRBV20-1,CSARGVGVSSYNEQFF,TGCAGTGCTAGGGGAGTGGGGGTTAGCTCCTACAATGAGCAGTTCTTC
TRBD2,many,TRBJ2-3,TRBV13,CASSLGIGLAGGTDTQYF,TGTGCCAGCAGCTTAGGAATTGGACTAGCGGGAGGCACAGATACGCAGTATTTT
-,-,TRBJ1-2,TRBV9,CASSDWQENYGYTF,TGTGCCAGCAGCGATTGGCAGGAGAACTATGGCTACACCTTC
-,many,TRBJ2-5,TRBV14,CASSYAGPRTPETQYF,TGTGCCAGCAGCTACGCCGGGCCTCGGACCCCAGAGACCCAGTACTTC
TRBD1,-,TRBJ1-4,TRBV15,CATSSHVTGADEKLFF,TGTGCCACCAGCTCTCACGTGACAGGGGCGGATGAAAAACTGTTTTTT
-,-,TRBJ2-7,TRBV7-8,CASSLNPGPTYEQYF,TGTGCCAGCAGCTTAAATCCGGGTCCCACCTACGAGCAGTACTTC
TRBD2,-,TRBJ2-1,TRBV5-6,CASSLDFSGRPGDEQFF,TGTGCCAGCAGCTTGGATTTTAGCGGGAGGCCGGGGGATGAGCAGTTCTTC
-,few,TRBJ1-1,TRBV5-5,CASSLFSTNTEAFF,TGTGCCAGCAGCTTGTTCAGTACAAACACTGAAGCTTTCTTT
TRBD1,many,TRBJ1-4,TRBV9,CASSLGQGIGNEKLFF,TGTGCCAGCAGCCTGGGACAGGGGATTGGTAATGAAAAACTGTTTTTT
TRBD1,-,TRBJ1-2,TRBV7-2,CASSTGQGMSNYGYTF,TGTGCCAGCAGCACAGGACAGGGAATGTCTAACTATGGCTACACCTTC
-,few,TRBJ1-2,TRBV27,CASSLSSGSIYGYTF,TGTGCCAGCAGTTTATCCTCAGGGAGTATCTATGGCTACACCTTC
-,-,TRBJ2-7,TRBV14,CASSLTAPSYEQYF,TGTGCCAGCAGCCTAACGGCTCCATCCTACGAGCAGTACTTC
-,-,TRBJ2-2,TRBV11-2,CASSLVDGGELFF,TGTGCCAGCAGCTTAGTCGACGGCGGGGAGCTGTTTTTT
-,-,TRBJ2-7,TRBV7-8,CASSATAAAEQYF,TGTGCCAGCAGCGCTACCGCTGCTGCCGAGCAGTACTTC
-,-,TRBJ2-3,TRBV29-1,CTATTDTQYF,TGTACGGCCACCACAGATACGCAGTATTTT
-,-,TRBJ2-7,TRBV29-1,CSVEEAGVGEQYF,TGCAGCGTTGAAGAGGCTGGGGTCGGAGAGCAGTACTTC
-,-,TRBJ2-5,TRBV7-2,CASSKEWETQYF,TGTGCCAGCAGCAAAGAGTGGGAGACCCAGTACTTC
-,-,TRBJ1-4,TRBV29-1,CSAKDRTNEKLFF,TGCAGCGCCAAGGACAGAACTAATGAAAAACTGTTTTTT
TRBD1,few,TRBJ2-1,TRBV15,CATSRSGTANNEQFF,TGTGCCACCAGCAGGTCCGGGACAGCTAACAATGAGCAGTTCTTC